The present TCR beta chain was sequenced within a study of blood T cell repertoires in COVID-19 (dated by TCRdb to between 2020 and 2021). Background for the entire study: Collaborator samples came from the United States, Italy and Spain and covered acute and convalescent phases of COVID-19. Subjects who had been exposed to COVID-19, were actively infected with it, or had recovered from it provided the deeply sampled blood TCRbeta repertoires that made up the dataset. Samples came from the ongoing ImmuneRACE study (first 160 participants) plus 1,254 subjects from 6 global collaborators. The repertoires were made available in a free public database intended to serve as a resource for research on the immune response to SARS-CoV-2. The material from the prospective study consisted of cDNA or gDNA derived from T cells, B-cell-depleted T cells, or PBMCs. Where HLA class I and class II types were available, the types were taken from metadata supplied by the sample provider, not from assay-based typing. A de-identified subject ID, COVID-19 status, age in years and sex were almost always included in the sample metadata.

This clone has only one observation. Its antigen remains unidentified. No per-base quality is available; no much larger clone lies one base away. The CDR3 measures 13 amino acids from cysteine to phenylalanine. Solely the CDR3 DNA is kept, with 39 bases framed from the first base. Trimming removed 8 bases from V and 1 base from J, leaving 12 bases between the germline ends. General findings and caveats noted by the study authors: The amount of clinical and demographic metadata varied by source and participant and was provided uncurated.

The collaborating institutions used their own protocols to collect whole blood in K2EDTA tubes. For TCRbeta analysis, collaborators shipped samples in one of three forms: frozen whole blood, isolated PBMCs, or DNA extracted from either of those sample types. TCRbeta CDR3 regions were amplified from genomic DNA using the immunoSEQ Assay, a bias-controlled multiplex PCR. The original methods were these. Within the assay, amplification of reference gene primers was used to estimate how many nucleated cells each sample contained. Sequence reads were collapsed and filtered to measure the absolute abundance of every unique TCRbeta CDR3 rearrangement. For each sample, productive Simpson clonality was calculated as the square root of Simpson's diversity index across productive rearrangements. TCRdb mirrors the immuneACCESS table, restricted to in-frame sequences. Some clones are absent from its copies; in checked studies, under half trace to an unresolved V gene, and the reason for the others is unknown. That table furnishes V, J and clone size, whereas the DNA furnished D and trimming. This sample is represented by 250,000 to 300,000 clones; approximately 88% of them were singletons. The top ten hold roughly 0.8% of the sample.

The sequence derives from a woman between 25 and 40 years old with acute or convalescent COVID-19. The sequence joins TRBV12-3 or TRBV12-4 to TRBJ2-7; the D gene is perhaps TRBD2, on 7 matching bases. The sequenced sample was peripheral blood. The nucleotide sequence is TGTGCCAGCGCGGGGGCAACTTCCTACGAGCAGTACTTC. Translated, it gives CASAGATSYEQYF.